This T cell receptor (beta chain) was obtained from a study of blood T cells in healthy people across ages (dated by TCRdb to about 2015). About the study as a whole: Template switching captured roughly one uniquely barcoded TCR beta cDNA molecule per two T cells in model experiments. To track age-related changes in TCR beta repertoire diversity, the study relied on deep sequencing normalized with unique cDNA molecular identifiers. Four age groups were formed from the donors: young (average roughly 16 years), middle-aged (just under 40), aged (about 62) and long-lived (roughly 88). To avoid experimental bias, donors of different ages were spread randomly across the sequencing lanes. Two additional independent replicas of 1 million unique cDNA reads from the same blood draw were analyzed for two donors (one aged 18 to 29 and one aged 80 or older). What the study reported, not specific to this receptor: As age increased, observed TCR beta diversity per million T cells dropped in a roughly linear way, and a significant reduction was already evident by age 40. Estimates of total diversity based on one million sequenced T cells were considered lower bounds and underestimates. Because the CMV infection status of the donors was unknown, age-related changes in expanded clonotypes may potentially have been confounded. A strong correlation was found between observed TCR beta diversity and the percentage of naive T cells measured by flow cytometry. Because profiling used bulk unsorted PBMCs, naive and antigen-experienced compartments could not be compared conclusively. Compared with the aged group, more naive CD4+ T cells, fewer expanded clones and increased TCR diversity were shown by the long-lived group, suggesting age selection.

The library came from 5' RACE. A second PCR of roughly 7 to 12 cycles was run with a J-beta primer mix and a sample-barcoded 5' primer. A template-switch 5' adaptor carrying 12 random nucleotides introduced a unique molecular identifier onto each TCR beta cDNA molecule. Each sample yielded at least 3 million CDR3-containing paired-end reads. All of the RNA was converted into first-strand cDNA using the Mint cDNA synthesis kit, with a TRBC-specific oligonucleotide serving as the primer. After uracil-DNA glycosylase treatment, a first 18-cycle PCR used universal primers M1SS and BC2_uni_R on all cDNA. Per the original workflow: For normalization, 1 million high-quality reads were randomly selected from each sample, with every read carrying a distinct molecular identifier. Instead of being binned into consensus sequences, reads with shared molecular identifiers were discarded. CDR3 identification, clonotype clustering and error correction used MiTCR with a Q25 quality threshold and the strictest error-elimination algorithm. A nonparametric unseen species model with Euler transformation was used to estimate a lower bound on total TCR beta diversity. TCRdb itself trimmed the public reads at Q25 with fastp, ran MiXCR and retained productive beta chains. One record per CDR3 amino acid sequence lists the most common genes and DNA. The V and J calls here are based on TCRdb, not the publication. The sample contains around 1,800,000 distinct CDR3 sequences, 35% to 50% of them found a single time. The ten biggest clones cover more than 20% of the sample.

About this clonotype: Its antigen is not yet known. The sample holds no much larger clone one base away, and base qualities are not on file.

Donors were 35 to 40 systemically healthy Caucasian individuals from Russia aged about 6 to 100 years. Roughly 11 milliliters of peripheral blood were drawn from each donor into EDTA-treated Vacutainer tubes. PBMCs were isolated by Ficoll-Paque density-gradient centrifugation, with at least 6.5 million obtained per sample. Total RNA was extracted from PBMCs with Trizol reagent, with at least 5.5 micrograms obtained per sample. Naive CD45RAhigh/CD27high T cell percentages were measured by flow cytometry on a PBMC aliquot from every donor. CDR1 SGHVS and CDR2 FNYEAQ are derived from the germline V gene. V drops 7 bases and J drops 1 base, leaving 16 bases in between. CDR3 length: 15 amino acids, cysteine to phenylalanine. Just CDR3 DNA is preserved here, 45 bases in frame from base 1.

The rearranged segments are TRBV7-6 and TRBJ1-1, and perhaps TRBD1 as D gene, on 6 matching bases. The clonotype was recovered from a human donor in good health. Material for sequencing was blood. The DNA is as follows: TGTGCCAGCATCCGGGGGGCAGGGCAGAACACTGAAGCTTTCTTT. Its protein product is CASIRGAGQNTEAFF.